One sample yielded the 20 T cell receptor beta chains listed below, sequenced in a study of blood T cell repertoires in COVID-19. Repertoires were generated with immunoSEQ multiplex PCR, while TCRdb's copy carries only in-frame clones and drops some. Of approximately 76,000 clones listed, around 88% are singletons. Sample: peripheral blood. All receptors derive from a man under 40 with acute or convalescent COVID-19.

The CDR3 loop is CASRVRGLTDTQYF. CDR3 DNA: TGTGCCAGTAGGGTAAGAGGACTCACAGATACGCAGTATTTT. The V and J genes are TRBV19 and TRBJ2-3; D perhaps matches TRBD2 (5 bases). CDR1 LNHDA and CDR2 SQIVND come from the germline V gene (reference sequence). V gave up 6 bases and J gave up 2 bases, with 12 bases separating them. The CDR3 consists of 14 residues.

The gene calls are TRBV5-8 and TRBJ2-5; 7 bases agree with TRBD1. After removal of 0 bases from V and 5 bases from J, the junction contained 1 base not matched to a gene. The CDR3 runs 13 residues. Germline CDR1 SGHTS, CDR2 YDEGEE. In DNA form, the CDR3 reads TGTGCCAGCAGCTTGGTCAGGGGGGAGACCCAGTACTTC. Amino acids: CASSLVRGETQYF.

The CDR3 sequence: CASSQDQGGSGEQYF. CDR3 in DNA: TGCGCCAGCAGCCAAGATCAGGGCGGGAGTGGAGAGCAGTACTTC. This chain links TRBV4-1 with TRBJ2-7; 7 bases are shared with TRBD2. V trimming: 0 bases; J trimming: 7 bases; junction bases outside the gene matches: 9. The germline V gene has CDR1 MGHRA and CDR2 YSYEKL. The length of the CDR3 is 15 residues.

The V and J genes are TRBV20-1 and TRBJ2-7, with a possible D match to TRBD1 (5 bases). The CDR3 consists of 11 residues. V dropped 5 bases and J dropped 4 bases, with 9 bases sitting between them. In germline, CDR1 is DFQATT, CDR2 SNEGSKA (reference sequence). The CDR3 DNA sequence: TGCAGTGCTCTCGACAGTTACGAGCAGTACTTC. Amino acid sequence: CSALDSYEQYF.

The chain is built from TRBV5-1 and TRBJ1-2, with D unclear. The CDR3 loop spans 15 amino acids. Germline CDR1 SGHRS, CDR2 YFSETQ. V lost 2 bases, J lost 0 bases, and 11 bases lay in between. The CDR3, as DNA: TGCGCCAGCAGCTTTAGAGGCAGTACTAACTATGGCTACACCTTC. Translating gives CASSFRGSTNYGYTF.

This clone was recorded once. V gene TRBV5-5 combines with J gene TRBJ2-1, with D maybe TRBD1 (6 bases). Trimming took off 5 bases at V and 0 bases at J, with 15 bases between the two ends. In germline, CDR1 is SGHKS, CDR2 YYEKEE (reference sequence). The CDR3 sequence is 16 residues long. The CDR3 DNA reads as TGTGCCAGCAGTGCGACAGGCGCCAGCTCCTACAATGAGCAGTTCTTC. It codes for CASSATGASSYNEQFF.

This chain uses TRBV30 with TRBJ2-5; no reliable D call. Germline CDR1 and CDR2: GTSNPN and SVGIG (reference sequence). This CDR3 contains 14 residues. Trimming cost V 3 bases and J 1 base, with 12 bases left between them. CDR3 sequence (DNA): TGTGCCTGGAGACCCCCCGGAGCCCAAGAGACCCAGTACTTC. This encodes CAWRPPGAQETQYF.

The V gene is TRBV5-1, the J gene TRBJ2-2, with D perhaps TRBD2 (6 bases). Trimming pared 4 bases from V and 3 bases from J, leaving 16 bases between. Germline CDR1 and CDR2: SGHRS and YFSETQ. The CDR3 is 16 residues long. The CDR3 region has the DNA TGCGCCAGCAGCAGAGGACGGCGACTAGACACCGGGGAGCTGTTTTTT. This codes for CASSRGRRLDTGELFF.

The chain is built from TRBV5-1 and TRBJ2-5; TRBD2 agrees at 7 bases. The CDR3 length is 15 residues. The germline V gene encodes CDR1 SGHRS and CDR2 YFSETQ. Germline trimming cut 5 bases from V and 2 bases from J; bases unmatched to any gene: 9. CDR3 protein: CASRATGGRQETQYF. The CDR3 nucleotides are TGCGCCAGCAGGGCAACCGGGGGGAGGCAAGAGACCCAGTACTTC.

The chain links TRBV2 to TRBJ2-1, with 7 positions matching TRBD2. The CDR3 is made up of 14 amino acids. The J segment lost 5 bases and the V segment lost 4 bases, leaving 5 bases of the junction unmatched. CDR1 and CDR2 (germline): SNHLY, FYNNEI. CDR3 sequence: CASSGGSKNNEQFF. Here the CDR3 DNA reads TGTGCCAGCAGTGGCGGGAGTAAGAACAATGAGCAGTTCTTC.

V usage is TRBV6-2 or TRBV6-3 and J usage is TRBJ2-2, with D tentatively TRBD2 (6 bases). V was pared by 2 bases and J by 2 bases, with 12 bases between. Per germline, CDR1 MNHEY and CDR2 SVGEGT. The CDR3 covers 16 residues. This CDR3 reads CASSYLGLTNTGELFF. The DNA for the CDR3 is TGTGCCAGCAGTTACCTGGGACTCACCAACACCGGGGAGCTGTTTTTT.

The chain is built from TRBV5-1 and TRBJ2-3; 10 nucleotides agree with TRBD2. Germline CDR1 and CDR2: SGHRS and YFSETQ. V lost 5 bases to trimming and J lost 5 bases; unmatched junction nucleotides: 11. This CDR3 region has 16 residues. The CDR3 spells CASSLVLAGELDTQYF. Here the CDR3 DNA reads TGCGCCAGCAGTCTGGTTCTAGCGGGAGAGTTAGATACGCAGTATTTT.

This clone appeared a few times. The chain joins TRBV28 to TRBJ1-5; a weak D match, TRBD1 (6 bases). The CDR3 is 16 residues long. The V gene lost 7 bases and the J gene lost 6 bases, with 22 bases spanning the gap. CDR1 and CDR2 (germline): MDHEN, SYDVKM. This CDR3 reads CASTPIGAGEGQPQHF. The CDR3 region has the DNA TGTGCCAGCACTCCCATTGGGGCAGGGGAGGGTCAGCCCCAGCATTTT.

The rearrangement links TRBV5-1 to TRBJ2-1; 7 bases line up with TRBD1. The CDR3 runs 14 residues. CDR1 and CDR2 from the germline V gene are SGHRS and YFSETQ. V trimming: 3 bases; J trimming: 7 bases; junction bases outside the gene matches: 7. CDR3 residues: CASSYRQGENEQFF. CDR3 nucleotides: TGCGCCAGCAGCTATAGGCAGGGGGAAAATGAGCAGTTCTTC.

This chain joins TRBV12-3 or TRBV12-4 and TRBJ2-7; TRBD1 might be the D (5 bases). With 5 bases removed from V and 1 base from J, the gap between germline ends came to 9 bases. This CDR3 has 13 amino acids. CDR3: CASSPGASYEQYF. The CDR3 bases are TGTGCCAGCAGTCCTGGGGCATCCTACGAGCAGTACTTC.

This clone was picked up a small number of times. In DNA form, the CDR3 reads TGTGCCAGCAGCCGACAGGGAAACTCCTATAATTCACCCCTCCACTTT. Translation gives CASSRQGNSYNSPLHF. V usage is TRBV7-9 and J usage is TRBJ1-6, with 7 bases aligning to TRBD1. This CDR3 comprises 16 residues. V dropped 5 bases and J dropped 0; count of bases not matched to a gene: 4. Germline V lookup: CDR1 SEHNR, CDR2 FQNEAQ (reference sequence).

The count of this clone is one. The chain is built from TRBV7-2 and TRBJ1-4, with 9 bases fitting TRBD1. The CDR3 is 16 residues long. The ends lost 5 bases at V and 7 bases at J; junction bases unmatched: 11. Germline CDR1 reads SGHTA; CDR2 reads FQGNSA. The CDR3 sequence is CASSQTQGQGGEKLFF. The CDR3 nucleotides are TGTGCCAGCAGCCAAACCCAGGGACAGGGCGGTGAAAAACTGTTTTTT. Based on the CDR3 plus reference TRBV7-2 and TRBJ1-4, the full variable domain is GAGVSQSPSNKVTEKGKDVELRCDPISGHTALYWYRQSLGQGLEFLIYFQGNSAPDKSGLPSDRFSAERTGGSVSTLTIQRTQQEDSAVYLCASSQTQGQGGEKLFFGSGTQLSVL.

The chain combines TRBV11-2 with TRBJ2-7; 7 nucleotides align to TRBD1. The germline V gene has CDR1 SGHAT and CDR2 FQNNGV. The V gene end was trimmed by 6 bases and the J gene end by 4 bases; junction bases not matched to a gene: 12. The CDR3 extends over 15 amino acids. The CDR3 protein is CASRLLPGQIYEQYF. The CDR3 region has the DNA TGTGCCAGCAGGCTACTCCCGGGACAGATATACGAGCAGTACTTC.

This clone was recorded a few times. V and J are TRBV19 and TRBJ2-7; 8 bases map to TRBD1. J gave up 2 bases and V 7 bases, and 4 bases lay outside the gene matches. The CDR3 consists of 13 residues. Germline values: CDR1 LNHDA, CDR2 SQIVND (reference sequence). CDR3 in DNA: TGTGCCAGTAAATCGACAGGGGCCTACGAGCAGTACTTC. Its translation is CASKSTGAYEQYF.

This chain connects TRBV4-3 to TRBJ1-5; maybe TRBD1 (6 bases). V was cut by 0 bases and J by 6 bases, with 15 bases left in between. This CDR3 comprises 16 residues. CDR1 and CDR2 from the germline V gene are LGHNA and YSLEER. CDR3 nucleotide sequence: TGCGCCAGCAGCCAAGACTCGCAGGGGAGGGGTCAGCCCCAGCATTTT. This codes for CASSQDSQGRGQPQHF.